Listed here are 6 T cell receptor beta chains from one sample, sequenced in a study of spatial heterogeneity in lung cancer. Study-level results: For expanded intratumoral alpha and beta TCRs, counts tracked tumor mutation counts.

One entry per CDR3 protein, called by TCRdb with MiXCR from the 5' RACE reads. Found here are about 13,000 distinct CDR3 sequences, under 6% of them singletons; the top ten hold 20% to 25%. No antigen is known for these receptors. Time point reported: sample taken at primary tumor resection. Material: lung tumor tissue, obtained at surgery. The origin of the receptors is a male donor with early-stage non-small cell lung cancer.

Many counts were recorded for this clonotype. Little can be read into the size of this beta chain, an off-target read in a library designed for alpha chains. The chain has TRBV29-1 and TRBJ2-5; D gene ambiguous. Per germline, CDR1 SQVTM and CDR2 ANQGSEA. The V end lost 3 bases, the J end lost 4 bases, and 12 bases lay between the germline ends. The CDR3 has 13 residues. The CDR3: CSVDIGRRETQYF. CDR3 coding DNA: TGCAGCGTTGATATAGGACGGAGAGAGACCCAGTACTTC.

This clonotype was seen only a few times. This beta chain is an off-target read within a library intended for alpha chains, so its frequency means little. J is TRBJ1-5 and V is TRBV12-3 or TRBV12-4; tentative D call: TRBD1 (5 bases). The CDR3 length is 15 residues. The V gene lost 5 bases and the J gene lost 0 bases, with 11 bases spanning the gap. The CDR3, as DNA: TGTGCCAGCAGTGAGGAGGGGTATAGCAATCAGCCCCAGCATTTT. Amino acids: CASSEEGYSNQPQHF.

On this clonotype itself: A library made for alpha chains picked up this beta chain off target, so its size means little. This chain links TRBV6-5 with TRBJ2-5; 7 bases agree with TRBD2. The length of the CDR3 is 13 residues. Germline V gives CDR1 MNHEY, CDR2 SVGAGI. J gave up 5 bases and V 2 bases, and 2 bases lay outside the gene matches. CDR3 DNA sequence: TGTGCCAGCAGTTACGCGGGGGACGAGACCCAGTACTTC. As protein: CASSYAGDETQYF.

This clonotype has a count of ten or more. A library prepared for alpha chains yielded this beta chain as an off-target read; its size is of little meaning. The rearrangement links TRBV20-1 to TRBJ2-7; 9 bases agree with TRBD1. The CDR3 runs to 14 residues. V dropped 5 bases and J dropped 4; count of bases not matched to a gene: 9. The germline gives CDR1 DFQATT, CDR2 SNEGSKA (reference sequence). Here the CDR3 reads CSAEPGQGSYEQYF. The CDR3 coding sequence is TGCAGTGCTGAGCCGGGACAGGGTTCGTACGAGCAGTACTTC.

This clonotype was counted ten times or more. With the library built for alpha chains, this beta chain is off target and its frequency is not meaningful. The V gene is TRBV20-1, the J gene TRBJ2-3; D is perhaps TRBD2 (6 bases). CDR3 length: 15 amino acids. Germline CDR1 is DFQATT and CDR2 is SNEGSKA (reference sequence). Between the trimmed V and J ends, which lost 4 bases and 0 bases, there was a span of 14 bases. CDR3 amino acids: CSAKAGSLSTDTQYF. CDR3 sequence (DNA): TGCAGTGCTAAAGCGGGCAGCCTAAGCACAGATACGCAGTATTTT.

This clonotype has only a few counts. This beta chain represents an off-target read in a library built for alpha chains; its size is of limited meaning. The V gene is TRBV25-1, the J gene TRBJ2-1; no clear D. V was trimmed by 6 bases and J by 8 bases, leaving 17 bases between them. This CDR3 is 14 amino acids long. The germline CDR1 and CDR2 sequences are MGHDK and SYGVNS. CDR3: CASRAPGFGDEQFF. In nucleotides, the CDR3 is TGTGCCAGCAGGGCCCCCGGTTTTGGGGATGAGCAGTTCTTC.